A selection of T cell receptor beta chains follows, all from one sample in a study of beta chain features in type 1 diabetes. Sequencing used immunoSEQ multiplex PCR; TCRdb keeps in-frame clones, though not all of them. The data contain 600,000 to 700,000 clones, 13% of them seen just once; the ten biggest clones take up 0.022%. Source material: naive CD4+ T cells from blood. All receptors derive from a man aged 18 to 30 with type 1 diabetes. Both conserved end residues are part of each CDR3. D genes are given only for firm matches. Clone size appears in some rows only: once, few, many, or a class for an expanded clone.

DNA | CDR3 | D | J | size | length | V
TGCGCCAGCAGCTCCGGCCAGGGAGGAAATGAGCAGTTCTTC | CASSSGQGGNEQFF | - | TRBJ2-1 | few | 14 | TRBV5-1
TGTGCCTGGAGTGTAGGGAGGCTCTCCTACAATGAGCAGTTCTTC | CAWSVGRLSYNEQFF | - | TRBJ2-1 | few | 15 | TRBV30
TGTGCCAGCAGCGAGGGCCTGGATGACACCGGGGAGCTGTTTTTT | CASSEGLDDTGELFF | - | TRBJ2-2 | - | 15 | TRBV9
TGTGCCAGCAGCGTTGACAGTACGCCCTACGAGCAGTACTTC | CASSVDSTPYEQYF | - | TRBJ2-7 | few | 14 | TRBV9
TGTGCCAGCACTAGGGACAGTAGCAATCAGCCCCAGCATTTT | CASTRDSSNQPQHF | TRBD1 | TRBJ1-5 | - | 14 | TRBV2
TGCGCCAGCAGCCAAGAACCCGGGTCCGGGACAGCGAACTACGAGCAGTACTTC | CASSQEPGSGTANYEQYF | TRBD1 | TRBJ2-7 | few | 18 | TRBV4-1
TGTGCCTGGACGGGCGGGCCACTCACAGATACGCAGTATTTT | CAWTGGPLTDTQYF | - | TRBJ2-3 | once | 14 | TRBV30
TGTGCCAGCAGTCTCGGACAGTATAGCAATCAGCCCCAGCATTTT | CASSLGQYSNQPQHF | - | TRBJ1-5 | - | 15 | TRBV7-2
TGTGCCAGCAGCCCTAGCCCGGCTAGCGGGGGAGGTACGCAGTATTTT | CASSPSPASGGGTQYF | TRBD2 | TRBJ2-3 | few | 16 | TRBV7-6
TGCAGCGTTGAGGGGACAGGGCCCTACTCTGGGGCCAACGTCCTGACTTTC | CSVEGTGPYSGANVLTF | TRBD1 | TRBJ2-6 | - | 17 | TRBV29-1
TGCGCCAGCAAAAGCGGGGGGCTCAGCACAGATACGCAGTATTTT | CASKSGGLSTDTQYF | TRBD2 | TRBJ2-3 | - | 15 | TRBV4-1
TGTGCCAGCAGCCCGCCGGCTAGCGGGGGGGCCTTTGAGCAGTTCTTC | CASSPPASGGAFEQFF | TRBD2 | TRBJ2-1 | few | 16 | TRBV7-8
TGTGCCAGCAGCAAACCGGGACAGACTAACAATGAGCAGTTCTTC | CASSKPGQTNNEQFF | TRBD1 | TRBJ2-1 | few | 15 | TRBV7-9
TGTGCCAGCAGCAGAACAGGGCTCTATGGCTACACCTTC | CASSRTGLYGYTF | - | TRBJ1-2 | - | 13 | TRBV7-9
TGTGCCAGCAGCTTAGACCTGAGAACTGAAGCTTTCTTT | CASSLDLRTEAFF | - | TRBJ1-1 | - | 13 | TRBV7-6
TGTGCCTGGACCAATGGACAGGGTGACTATGGCTACACCTTC | CAWTNGQGDYGYTF | TRBD1 | TRBJ1-2 | - | 14 | TRBV30
TGCAGCGTTGAAGATCCCGGGAGCACAGATACGCAGTATTTT | CSVEDPGSTDTQYF | - | TRBJ2-3 | - | 14 | TRBV29-1
TGTGCCTGGTCCGGGATTGAGCAGTTCTTC | CAWSGIEQFF | - | TRBJ2-1 | - | 10 | TRBV30
TGTGCCTGGAGGGGGACAGCGAACACTGAAGCTTTCTTT | CAWRGTANTEAFF | TRBD1 | TRBJ1-1 | - | 13 | TRBV30
TGCAGCGTTGACGTCGCGGGGCAGCCCCAGCATTTT | CSVDVAGQPQHF | - | TRBJ1-5 | - | 12 | TRBV29-1
TGTGCCAGCACCGATCAGAACACTGAAGCTTTCTTT | CASTDQNTEAFF | - | TRBJ1-1 | - | 12 | TRBV6-1
TGTGCCAGCGCGAGGGGCTCTGGAAACACCATATATTTT | CASARGSGNTIYF | - | TRBJ1-3 | - | 13 | TRBV13
TGTGCCAGCAGCGCTATCGGGACAGGGGATGAAAAACTGTTTTTT | CASSAIGTGDEKLFF | TRBD1 | TRBJ1-4 | - | 15 | TRBV7-9
TGTGCCAGCAGCGTAGAAGCTTTCCCCTCGGAGTCACCCCTCCACTTT | CASSVEAFPSESPLHF | - | TRBJ1-6 | - | 16 | TRBV9
TGTGCCAGCAGCTTAGTGTTTGGAGGGGAGCATGGCTACACCTTC | CASSLVFGGEHGYTF | - | TRBJ1-2 | few | 15 | TRBV7-2
TGTGCCAGCTCACCACGGCAGGGAGATCGTAATTCACCCCTCCACTTT | CASSPRQGDRNSPLHF | - | TRBJ1-6 | - | 16 | TRBV18
TGTGCCAGCACCGAGGCGGTTTTGAGTATTGAAGCTTTCTTT | CASTEAVLSIEAFF | - | TRBJ1-1 | - | 14 | TRBV11-2
TGCAGTGCAACCCGGGGCAATGAGCAGTTCTTC | CSATRGNEQFF | - | TRBJ2-1 | - | 11 | TRBV20-1